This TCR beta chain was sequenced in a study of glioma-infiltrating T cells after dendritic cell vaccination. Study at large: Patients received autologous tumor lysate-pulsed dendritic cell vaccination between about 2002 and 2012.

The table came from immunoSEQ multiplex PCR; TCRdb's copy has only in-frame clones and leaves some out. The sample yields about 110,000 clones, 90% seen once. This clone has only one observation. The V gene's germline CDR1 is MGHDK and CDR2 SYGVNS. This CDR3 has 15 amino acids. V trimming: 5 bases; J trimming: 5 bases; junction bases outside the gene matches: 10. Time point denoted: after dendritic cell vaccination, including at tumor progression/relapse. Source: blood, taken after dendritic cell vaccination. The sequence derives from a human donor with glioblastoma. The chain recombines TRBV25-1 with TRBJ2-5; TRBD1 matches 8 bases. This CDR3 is CASSLRAGGEETQYF. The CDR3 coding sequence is TGTGCCAGCAGTCTACGGGCAGGGGGCGAGGAGACCCAGTACTTC.